This TCR beta chain is from a study of identical twins. Findings and caveats of the study: Insertions were reduced in abundant cord blood beta clonotypes but not in memory repertoires. Less excess twin sharing appeared in beta out-of-frame sequences.

A remark on this clonotype: No antigen is known for it.

Trimming took off 8 bases at V and 7 bases at J, with 12 bases between the two ends. Germline assignment: CDR1 SQVTM and CDR2 ANQGSEA. This CDR3 spans 11 amino acids. A universal primer binding site was introduced by template switching. The final cDNA contained unique molecular identifiers. A single record per CDR3 protein comes from TCRdb applying MiXCR to the 5' RACE reads. The data show about 190,000 distinct CDR3 sequences, roughly 15% seen once. The data were also submitted as part of a second study, on T cells expressing NK-cell markers. In that study: Dominant NKG2C+ clonotypes accounted for roughly 1.0-8% of CD8+ T cells in over 5 donors.

The chain carries TRBV29-1 and TRBJ2-1, with a weak D call TRBD2 (6 bases). Input material: CD8+ T cells sorted from blood. This clonotype originated in a woman between 18 and 29 years old in good health. DNA of the CDR3: TGCAGCCCTGAGGAGGGGAATGAGCAGTTCTTC. As protein: CSPEEGNEQFF.